This is a list of T cell receptor beta chains from one sample in a study of regulatory T cells in long-lasting Graves disease. TCRdb fed the multiplex PCR reads into MiXCR, producing one record per CDR3 protein. Here the sample spans some 280,000 distinct CDR3 sequences, around 20% being singletons. The material was peripheral blood mononuclear cells (PBMCs), obtained when the disease was refractory, from a patient treated with antithyroid drugs. These receptors all stem from a female donor with Graves disease. Each CDR3 is given with its conserved first and last residue. The D gene is left open where the match is weak. For some rows the clone size is stated as once, few or many, or as a class when expanded; others skip it.

D: NA; V: TRBV20-1; J: TRBJ2-7; size: few; CDR3: CSARDSNILSYEQYF; DNA: TGCAGTGCTCGGGACTCCAATATACTTTCCTACGAGCAGTACTTC
D: TRBD2; V: TRBV19; J: TRBJ2-2; size: NA; CDR3: CASGRQGLAAYTGELFF; DNA: TGTGCCAGTGGTCGCCAGGGACTAGCGGCGTACACCGGGGAGCTGTTTTTT
D: NA; V: TRBV5-6; J: TRBJ2-2; size: few; CDR3: CASRDINTGELFF; DNA: TGTGCCAGCCGGGACATCAACACCGGGGAGCTGTTTTTT
D: TRBD2; V: TRBV29-1; J: TRBJ2-1; size: NA; CDR3: CSVRTSGSYEQFF; DNA: TGCAGCGTGCGGACTAGCGGGAGCTATGAGCAGTTCTTC
D: NA; V: TRBV19; J: TRBJ1-2; size: many; CDR3: CAIFDGLYGYTF; DNA: TGTGCCATCTTCGACGGGTTGTATGGCTACACCTTC
D: NA; V: TRBV20-1; J: TRBJ2-7; size: NA; CDR3: CSASIFYEQYF; DNA: TGCAGTGCTTCTATATTCTACGAGCAGTACTTC
D: TRBD1; V: TRBV11-2; J: TRBJ2-1; size: NA; CDR3: CASNSRQGTSYNEQFF; DNA: TGTGCCAGCAACTCTCGACAGGGAACTTCCTACAATGAGCAGTTCTTC
D: NA; V: TRBV20-1; J: TRBJ2-5; size: few; CDR3: CSAPGPNAETQYF; DNA: TGCAGTGCGCCGGGCCCGAACGCAGAGACCCAGTACTTC
D: TRBD2; V: TRBV7-2; J: TRBJ2-7; size: NA; CDR3: CASSTGGSGRASEQYF; DNA: TGTGCCAGCAGCACCGGGGGTAGCGGGAGGGCCTCCGAGCAGTACTTC
D: NA; V: TRBV6-1; J: TRBJ2-2; size: NA; CDR3: CASSPGDTRGSTGELFF; DNA: TGTGCCAGCAGTCCCGGAGACACCCGGGGGAGCACCGGGGAGCTGTTTTTT
D: NA; V: TRBV12-3/TRBV12-4; J: TRBJ2-7; size: many; CDR3: CASSFRESVQYF; DNA: TGTGCCAGCAGTTTTAGGGAATCGGTGCAGTACTTC
D: NA; V: TRBV6-1; J: TRBJ1-5; size: NA; CDR3: CASSKRLQEGPASFNQPQHF; DNA: TGTGCCAGCTCGAAGAGGTTACAGGAAGGCCCTGCGTCATTCAATCAGCCCCAGCATTTT
D: NA; V: TRBV20-1; J: TRBJ2-7; size: many; CDR3: CSASLGSSYEQYF; DNA: TGCAGTGCTAGCCTGGGGAGCTCCTACGAGCAGTACTTC
D: NA; V: TRBV11-2; J: TRBJ2-1; size: NA; CDR3: CASSLDRGSYNEQFF; DNA: TGTGCCAGCAGCTTAGACAGGGGCTCCTACAATGAGCAGTTCTTC
D: NA; V: TRBV2; J: TRBJ1-6; size: many; CDR3: CASSAGISDSPLHF; DNA: TGTGCCAGCAGTGCTGGGATTAGTGATTCACCCCTCCACTTT
D: TRBD2; V: TRBV7-2; J: TRBJ2-7; size: many; CDR3: CASSLETSGYEQYF; DNA: TGTGCCAGCAGCTTGGAGACTAGCGGCTACGAGCAGTACTTC
D: NA; V: TRBV11-2; J: TRBJ1-1; size: NA; CDR3: CASSGRDREAFF; DNA: TGTGCCAGCTCCGGAAGAGACAGAGAAGCTTTCTTT
D: TRBD2; V: TRBV11-2; J: TRBJ2-5; size: many; CDR3: CASSSTAGGGETQYF; DNA: TGTGCCAGCAGCTCTACAGCGGGAGGGGGGGAGACCCAGTACTTC
D: TRBD1; V: TRBV30; J: TRBJ2-7; size: many; CDR3: CAWNDRGSYEQYF; DNA: TGTGCCTGGAACGACAGGGGGTCTTACGAGCAGTACTTC
D: NA; V: TRBV3-1; J: TRBJ1-1; size: few; CDR3: CASSQGILGQIEAFF; DNA: TGTGCCAGCAGCCAAGGCATTCTGGGGCAAATTGAAGCTTTCTTT
D: TRBD2; V: TRBV20-1; J: TRBJ2-7; size: few; CDR3: CSAGPLSGGTYEQYF; DNA: TGCAGTGCTGGACCCCTCAGCGGGGGGACCTACGAGCAGTACTTC